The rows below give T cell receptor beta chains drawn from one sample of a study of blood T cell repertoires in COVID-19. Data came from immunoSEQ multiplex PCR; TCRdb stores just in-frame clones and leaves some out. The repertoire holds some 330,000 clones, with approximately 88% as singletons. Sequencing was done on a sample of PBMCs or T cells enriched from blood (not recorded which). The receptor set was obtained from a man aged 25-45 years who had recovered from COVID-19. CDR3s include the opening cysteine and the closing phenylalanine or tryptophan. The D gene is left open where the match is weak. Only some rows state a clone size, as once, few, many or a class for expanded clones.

CDR3nt: TGTGCCAGCAGACCTGGGACAGCCGAATCTGAAGCTTTCTTT
CDR3aa: CASRPGTAESEAFF
j_gene: TRBJ1-1
v_gene: TRBV6-5
d_gene: TRBD1
abundance: once

CDR3nt: TGTGCCAGCAGCTTGGGAGCGGCTCTGAGCTCCTACGAGCAGTACTTC
CDR3aa: CASSLGAALSSYEQYF
j_gene: TRBJ2-7
v_gene: TRBV5-5
d_gene: NA
abundance: NA

CDR3nt: TGTGCCAGCAGCCGCGCCCCCGGGACACACCACTTT
CDR3aa: CASSRAPGTHHF
j_gene: TRBJ1-6
v_gene: TRBV13
d_gene: NA
abundance: NA

CDR3nt: TGTGCCAGCAGCCCGTCGACAGGGGGGACCTCTGGAAACACCATATATTTT
CDR3aa: CASSPSTGGTSGNTIYF
j_gene: TRBJ1-3
v_gene: TRBV3-1/TRBV3-2
d_gene: TRBD1
abundance: NA

CDR3nt: TGTGCCAGCAGCGAGGGAGGGGACAGCACAGATACGCAGTATTTT
CDR3aa: CASSEGGDSTDTQYF
j_gene: TRBJ2-3
v_gene: TRBV9
d_gene: TRBD2
abundance: NA

CDR3nt: TGTGCCAGCAGCGTGCAGGGGAATGGAAACACCATATATTTT
CDR3aa: CASSVQGNGNTIYF
j_gene: TRBJ1-3
v_gene: TRBV9
d_gene: NA
abundance: NA

CDR3nt: TGCGCCAGCAGCTACAATCCGACAGGGAGCCAAGAGACCCAGTACTTC
CDR3aa: CASSYNPTGSQETQYF
j_gene: TRBJ2-5
v_gene: TRBV5-1
d_gene: TRBD1
abundance: NA

CDR3nt: TGTGCCAGCAGCTTAGCGTTGACAGGGCGCTCTGGAAACACCATATATTTT
CDR3aa: CASSLALTGRSGNTIYF
j_gene: TRBJ1-3
v_gene: TRBV7-6
d_gene: TRBD1
abundance: few

CDR3nt: TGTGCCCCTGAGGACAGGGGCAACGAGCAGTACTTC
CDR3aa: CAPEDRGNEQYF
j_gene: TRBJ2-7
v_gene: TRBV19
d_gene: TRBD1
abundance: NA

CDR3nt: TGTGCCAGCAGCCAGGGGACAGGGAACACTGAAGCTTTCTTT
CDR3aa: CASSQGTGNTEAFF
j_gene: TRBJ1-1
v_gene: TRBV14
d_gene: TRBD1
abundance: NA

CDR3nt: TGTGCCAGCAGCTTGGAGTGGACAGGGGAAAAACTGTTTTTT
CDR3aa: CASSLEWTGEKLFF
j_gene: TRBJ1-4
v_gene: TRBV5-5
d_gene: TRBD1
abundance: NA

CDR3nt: TGTGCCAGCAGTTTATACCAGGGTAGGTCCACTGAAGCTTTCTTT
CDR3aa: CASSLYQGRSTEAFF
j_gene: TRBJ1-1
v_gene: TRBV28
d_gene: NA
abundance: NA

CDR3nt: TGTGCCAGCAGGTTAGACAGCTCCTCCTACGAGCAGTACTTC
CDR3aa: CASRLDSSSYEQYF
j_gene: TRBJ2-7
v_gene: TRBV6-5
d_gene: NA
abundance: NA

CDR3nt: TGCGCCAGCAGCGGGGGGCGGCTGGATTCCTACGAGCAGTACTTC
CDR3aa: CASSGGRLDSYEQYF
j_gene: TRBJ2-7
v_gene: TRBV10-1
d_gene: NA
abundance: NA

CDR3nt: TGTGCCAGCAGTTTCAGTACAGGGGGTAATTCACCCCTCCACTTT
CDR3aa: CASSFSTGGNSPLHF
j_gene: TRBJ1-6
v_gene: TRBV6-5
d_gene: TRBD1
abundance: once

CDR3nt: TGTGCCAGCAGTTCCGGGGACAGGGTAGGCATTCAGTACTTC
CDR3aa: CASSSGDRVGIQYF
j_gene: TRBJ2-4
v_gene: TRBV6-5
d_gene: TRBD1
abundance: NA

CDR3nt: TGCAGCGTTGAAGGTGCACAGGGGATTAGCACAGATACGCAGTATTTT
CDR3aa: CSVEGAQGISTDTQYF
j_gene: TRBJ2-3
v_gene: TRBV29-1
d_gene: TRBD1
abundance: NA

CDR3nt: TGTGCCAGCAGCTTTCACAGGGAATACGAGCAGTACTTC
CDR3aa: CASSFHREYEQYF
j_gene: TRBJ2-7
v_gene: TRBV7-2
d_gene: NA
abundance: NA

CDR3nt: TGCGCCAGCAGTCGTCGGGACTCTGGGACCGGGGAGCTGTTTTTT
CDR3aa: CASSRRDSGTGELFF
j_gene: TRBJ2-2
v_gene: TRBV5-1
d_gene: NA
abundance: NA

CDR3nt: TGTGCCAGCAGTCCCATGGGGGCCGCCATATATTTT
CDR3aa: CASSPMGAAIYF
j_gene: TRBJ1-3
v_gene: TRBV7-9
d_gene: NA
abundance: NA

CDR3nt: TGTGCCAGCAGCCAGGGACAGGTGGGGGGTGAAGCTTTCTTT
CDR3aa: CASSQGQVGGEAFF
j_gene: TRBJ1-1
v_gene: TRBV5-4
d_gene: TRBD1
abundance: NA

CDR3nt: TGTGCCAGCTCCGGGACAGGTCAGGGACAGCCCCAGCATTTT
CDR3aa: CASSGTGQGQPQHF
j_gene: TRBJ1-5
v_gene: TRBV19
d_gene: TRBD1
abundance: once

CDR3nt: TGTGCCAGCAGCAAAGGGTTGGGGCCCCCCTTCTACAATGAGCAGTTCTTC
CDR3aa: CASSKGLGPPFYNEQFF
j_gene: TRBJ2-1
v_gene: TRBV21-1
d_gene: NA
abundance: NA

CDR3nt: TGTGCCAGCCGCCCGACAGGGGCCTATGGCTACACCTTC
CDR3aa: CASRPTGAYGYTF
j_gene: TRBJ1-2
v_gene: TRBV6-5
d_gene: TRBD1
abundance: NA